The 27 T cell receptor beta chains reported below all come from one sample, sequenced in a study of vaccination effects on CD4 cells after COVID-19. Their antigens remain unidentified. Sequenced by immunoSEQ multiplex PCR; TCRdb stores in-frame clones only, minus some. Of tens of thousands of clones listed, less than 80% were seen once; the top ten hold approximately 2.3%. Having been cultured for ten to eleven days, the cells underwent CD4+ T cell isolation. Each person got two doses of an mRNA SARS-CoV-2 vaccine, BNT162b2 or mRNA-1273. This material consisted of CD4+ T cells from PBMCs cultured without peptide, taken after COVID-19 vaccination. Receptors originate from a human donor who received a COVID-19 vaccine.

DNA for the CDR3: TGTGCCAGCAGTTTTCGGGGATTCGAGCTGTTTTTT. Translation: CASSFRGFELFF. The chain joins TRBV25-1 to TRBJ1-4; D not certain. This CDR3 has 12 amino acids. Germline-derived CDR1 and CDR2 are MGHDK and SYGVNS. The V and J ends lost 5 bases and 14 bases respectively, with 15 bases between them.

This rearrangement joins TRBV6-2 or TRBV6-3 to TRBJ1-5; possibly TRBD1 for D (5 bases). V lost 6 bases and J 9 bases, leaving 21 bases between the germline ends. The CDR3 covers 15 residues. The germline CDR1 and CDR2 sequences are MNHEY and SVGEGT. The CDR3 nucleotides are TGTGCCAGCAGCCAGCGAGTGGGGCTATTGGGGCCCCAGCATTTT. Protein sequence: CASSQRVGLLGPQHF.

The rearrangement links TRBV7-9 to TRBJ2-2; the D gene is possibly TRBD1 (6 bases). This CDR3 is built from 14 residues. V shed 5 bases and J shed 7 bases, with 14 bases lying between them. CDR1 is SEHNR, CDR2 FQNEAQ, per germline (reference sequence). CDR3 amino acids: CASSTLQGVGELFF. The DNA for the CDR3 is TGTGCCAGCAGCACGCTACAGGGTGTCGGGGAGCTGTTTTTT.

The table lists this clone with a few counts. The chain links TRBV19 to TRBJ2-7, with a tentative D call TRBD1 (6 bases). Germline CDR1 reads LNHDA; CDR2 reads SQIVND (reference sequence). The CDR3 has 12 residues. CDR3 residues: CASDQQGMDRHV. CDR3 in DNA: TGTGCCAGCGATCAACAGGGAATGGATCGGCACGTC.

CDR3 DNA sequence: TGTGCCAGCAGCTTAGTAGAACAGTATGGCTACACCTTC. It yields the protein CASSLVEQYGYTF. This chain joins TRBV7-2 and TRBJ1-2; unclear D gene. Germline assignment: CDR1 SGHTA and CDR2 FQGNSA. The V end was cut by 1 base, the J end by 5 bases, with 8 bases between. The CDR3 runs to 13 residues.

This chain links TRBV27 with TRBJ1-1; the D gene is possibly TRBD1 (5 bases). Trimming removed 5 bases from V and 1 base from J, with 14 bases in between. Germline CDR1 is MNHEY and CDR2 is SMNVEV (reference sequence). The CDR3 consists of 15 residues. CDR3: CASSPGGSWNTEAFF. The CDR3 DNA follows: TGTGCCAGCAGTCCCGGGGGGTCGTGGAACACTGAAGCTTTCTTT.

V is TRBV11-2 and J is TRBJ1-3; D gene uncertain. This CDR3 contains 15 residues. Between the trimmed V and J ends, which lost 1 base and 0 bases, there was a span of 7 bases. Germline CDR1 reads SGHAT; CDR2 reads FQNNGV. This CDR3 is CASSLGSSSGNTIYF. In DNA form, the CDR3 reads TGTGCCAGCAGCTTAGGCAGCAGCTCTGGAAACACCATATATTTT.

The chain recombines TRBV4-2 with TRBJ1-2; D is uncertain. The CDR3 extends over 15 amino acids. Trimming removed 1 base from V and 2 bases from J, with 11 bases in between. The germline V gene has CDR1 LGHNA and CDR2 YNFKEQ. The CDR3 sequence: CASSQGHRLNYGYTF. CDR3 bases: TGTGCCAGCAGCCAAGGACACAGATTAAACTATGGCTACACCTTC.

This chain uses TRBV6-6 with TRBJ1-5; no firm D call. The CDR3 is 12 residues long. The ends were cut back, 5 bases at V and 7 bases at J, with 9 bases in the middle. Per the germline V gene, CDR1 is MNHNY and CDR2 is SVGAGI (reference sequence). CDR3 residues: CASSPPGQPQHF. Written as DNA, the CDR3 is TGTGCCAGCAGTCCCCCCGGGCAGCCCCAGCATTTT.

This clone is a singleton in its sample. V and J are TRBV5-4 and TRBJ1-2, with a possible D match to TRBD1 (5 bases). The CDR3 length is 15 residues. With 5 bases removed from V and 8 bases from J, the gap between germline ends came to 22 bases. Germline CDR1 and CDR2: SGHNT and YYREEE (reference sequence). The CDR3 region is CASRPGGGKAGGYTF. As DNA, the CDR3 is TGTGCCAGCAGGCCAGGTGGGGGGAAGGCGGGGGGCTACACCTTC.

CDR3 residues: CASSDQDRGNYGYTF. The CDR3 nucleotides read TGTGCCAGCAGCGATCAAGACAGGGGGAACTATGGCTACACCTTC. The gene calls are TRBV7-2 and TRBJ1-2; 9 nucleotides agree with TRBD1. Germline V gene sequence: CDR1 SGHTA, CDR2 FQGNSA. V was clipped by 5 bases and J by 2 bases; unmatched bases: 6. This CDR3 is 15 amino acids long.

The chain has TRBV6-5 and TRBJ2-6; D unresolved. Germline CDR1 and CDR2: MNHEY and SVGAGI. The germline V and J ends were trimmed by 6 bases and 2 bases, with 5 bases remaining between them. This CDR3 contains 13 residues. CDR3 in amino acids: CASRAPGANVLTF. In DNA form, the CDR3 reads TGTGCCAGCAGGGCGCCTGGGGCCAACGTCCTGACTTTC.

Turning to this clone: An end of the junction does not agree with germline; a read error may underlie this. CDR3: CASSLGDGTDTQYF. The CDR3 DNA is TGTGCTAGCAGCTTAGGGGATGGCACAGATACGCAGTATTTT. The chain links TRBV7-7 to TRBJ2-3; the D gene is possibly TRBD1 (5 bases). CDR3 size: 14 residues. Looked up from germline, CDR1 is SSHAT and CDR2 is FNYEAQ (reference sequence).

The CDR3 is CASIKAGGTGELFF. CDR3 sequence (DNA): TGTGCCAGCATTAAGGCAGGGGGCACCGGGGAGCTGTTTTTT. The rearrangement joins TRBV28 to TRBJ2-2, with 7 bases matching TRBD1. In germline, CDR1 is MDHEN, CDR2 SYDVKM. Germline trimming cut 7 bases from V and 4 bases from J; bases unmatched to any gene: 6. CDR3 size: 14 residues.

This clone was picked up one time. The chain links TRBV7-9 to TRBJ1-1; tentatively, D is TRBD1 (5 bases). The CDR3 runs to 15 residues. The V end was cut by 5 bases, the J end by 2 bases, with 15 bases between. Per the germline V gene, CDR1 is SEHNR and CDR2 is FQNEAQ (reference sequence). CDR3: CASSPQTGINTEAFF. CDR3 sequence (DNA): TGTGCCAGCAGCCCCCAAACAGGAATTAACACTGAAGCTTTCTTT.

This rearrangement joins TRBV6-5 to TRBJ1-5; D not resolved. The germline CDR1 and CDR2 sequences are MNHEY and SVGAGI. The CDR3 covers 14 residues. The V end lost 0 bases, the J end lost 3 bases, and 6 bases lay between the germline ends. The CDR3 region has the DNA TGTGCCAGCAGTTACTCTCCAGTCAATCAGCCCCAGCATTTT. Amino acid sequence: CASSYSPVNQPQHF.

CDR3 coding DNA: TGCGCCAGCAGCAGGGACTCGGCTGATGAGCAGTACGTC. Amino acid sequence: CASSRDSADEQYV. This rearrangement joins TRBV23-1 to TRBJ2-7, with D possibly being TRBD2 (6 bases). TRBV23-1 is known as an ORF, though its function is uncertain. This CDR3 is 13 amino acids long. Trimming removed 6 bases from V and 7 bases from J, with 16 bases in between.

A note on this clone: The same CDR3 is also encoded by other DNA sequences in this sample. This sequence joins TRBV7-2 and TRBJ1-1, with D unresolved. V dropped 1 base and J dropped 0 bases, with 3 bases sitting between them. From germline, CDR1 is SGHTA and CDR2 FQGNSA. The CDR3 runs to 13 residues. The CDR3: CASSLVVNTEAFF. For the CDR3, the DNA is TGTGCCAGCAGCTTAGTAGTGAACACTGAAGCTTTCTTT.

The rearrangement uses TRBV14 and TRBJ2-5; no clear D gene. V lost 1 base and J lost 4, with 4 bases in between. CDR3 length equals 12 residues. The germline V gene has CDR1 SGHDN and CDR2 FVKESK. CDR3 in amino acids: CASSQGRETQYF. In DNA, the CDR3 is TGTGCCAGCAGCCAAGGGAGAGAGACCCAGTACTTC.

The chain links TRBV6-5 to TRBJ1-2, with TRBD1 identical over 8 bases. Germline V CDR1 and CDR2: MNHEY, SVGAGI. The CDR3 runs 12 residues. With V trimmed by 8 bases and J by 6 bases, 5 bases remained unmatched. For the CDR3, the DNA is TGTGCCAGCGGACAGGGTCGCCATGGCTACACCTTC. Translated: CASGQGRHGYTF.

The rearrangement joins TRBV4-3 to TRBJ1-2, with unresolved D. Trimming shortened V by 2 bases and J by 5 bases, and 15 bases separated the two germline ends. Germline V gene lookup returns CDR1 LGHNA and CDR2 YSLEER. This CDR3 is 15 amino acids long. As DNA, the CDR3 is TGCGCCAGCAGCCAACAGACAAACCCTGGGTATGGCTACACCTTC. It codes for CASSQQTNPGYGYTF.

CDR3 in amino acids: CASSQEFTRDEQFF. CDR3 DNA: TGTGCCAGCAGCCAAGAGTTTACGCGGGATGAGCAGTTCTTC. The V gene is TRBV3-1 (or the pseudogene TRBV3-2), the J gene TRBJ2-1; perhaps TRBD2 as D (5 bases). The CDR3 consists of 14 residues. CDR1 LGHDT and CDR2 YNNKEL come from the germline V gene (reference sequence). V was trimmed by 0 bases and J by 8 bases, leaving 11 bases between them.

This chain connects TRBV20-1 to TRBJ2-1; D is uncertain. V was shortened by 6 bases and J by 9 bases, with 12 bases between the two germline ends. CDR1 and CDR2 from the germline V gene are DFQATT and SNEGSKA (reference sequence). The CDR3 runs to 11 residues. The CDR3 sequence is CSAVRSGEQFF. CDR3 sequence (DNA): TGCAGTGCAGTTAGATCGGGTGAGCAGTTCTTC.

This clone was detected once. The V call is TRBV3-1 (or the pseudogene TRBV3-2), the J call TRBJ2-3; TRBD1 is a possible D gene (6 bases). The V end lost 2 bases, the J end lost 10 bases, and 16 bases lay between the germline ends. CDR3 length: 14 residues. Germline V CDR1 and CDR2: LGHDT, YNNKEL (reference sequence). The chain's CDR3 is CASSQQQGSYPQYF. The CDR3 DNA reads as TGTGCCAGCAGCCAACAACAGGGAAGTTATCCGCAGTATTTT.

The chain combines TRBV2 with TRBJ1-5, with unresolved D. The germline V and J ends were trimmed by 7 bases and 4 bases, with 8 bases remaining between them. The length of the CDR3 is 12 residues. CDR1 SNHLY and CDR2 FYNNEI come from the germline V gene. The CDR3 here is CASNTANQPQHF. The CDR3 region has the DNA TGTGCCAGCAATACAGCGAATCAGCCCCAGCATTTT.

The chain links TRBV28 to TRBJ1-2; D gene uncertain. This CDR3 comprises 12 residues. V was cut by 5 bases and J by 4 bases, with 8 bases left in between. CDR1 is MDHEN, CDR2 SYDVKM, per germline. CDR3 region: CASSLSSYGYTF. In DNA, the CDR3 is TGTGCCAGCAGTCTCTCTAGCTATGGCTACACCTTC.

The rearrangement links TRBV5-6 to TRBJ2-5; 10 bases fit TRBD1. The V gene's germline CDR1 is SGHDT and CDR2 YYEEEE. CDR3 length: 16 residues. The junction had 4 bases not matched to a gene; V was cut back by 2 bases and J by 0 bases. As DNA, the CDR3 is TGTGCCAGCAGCTTACCGGGACAGGGGTACCAAGAGACCCAGTACTTC. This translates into CASSLPGQGYQETQYF.